This TCR beta chain was profiled in a study of human T cells and chemical hapten exposure. Study summary: TCR yield per sample varied, mainly due to pooled library volumes.

Time point of the sample: patch test 1, 2 weeks after DPC sensitization. Regarding treatment: therapeutic diphenylcyclopropenone sensitization with weekly scalp DPC. Prior to each patch test being applied, blood was drawn. TCRdb re-derived calls from the RACE reads in MiXCR, one entry per CDR3 protein. This sample yields fewer than 200,000 distinct CDR3 sequences, of which under 25% are seen a single time; 6.7% belongs to the top ten. This sequence was found in a woman between 45 and 60 years old with alopecia areata. Some clones in this sample may be carry-over from other donors' samples. Sequenced here: whole blood, sampled in connection with sensitization to the hapten diphenylcyclopropenone (DPC).

Written as DNA, the CDR3 is TGTGCCAGCTCACCACTGAGGGGCGCCTACGAGCAGTACTTC. As protein: CASSPLRGAYEQYF. This chain links TRBV18 with TRBJ2-7; either TRBD1 or TRBD2 may fit D (5 bases each). CDR3 length: 14 amino acids. The V and J ends lost 1 base and 2 bases respectively, with 9 bases between them. Germline V gene sequence: CDR1 KGHSH, CDR2 LQKENI. The full variable domain, in which reference TRBV18 and TRBJ2-7 provide the parts outside the CDR3, is NAGVMQNPRHLVRRRGQEARLRCSPMKGHSHVYWYRQLPEEGLKFMVYLQKENIIDESGMPKERFSAEFPKEGPSILRIQQVVRGDSAAYFCASSPLRGAYEQYFGPGTRLTVT.